The clone carrying this T cell receptor (beta chain) was seen more than once but under ten times. No antigen is known for it. These data are taken from a study of beta chain features in type 1 diabetes. Study at large: Patient and healthy donor groups were alike in age, gender and cell yields.

General study results and limits: Shorter templates might be favored by PCR, and equally so in patients and in controls. Still unanswered here is whether HLA type influences TCRB rearrangement. Type 1 diabetes patients had VDJ junctions that carried fewer insertions and more deletions. There was a moderate but significant shortening of TCRB CDR3s in all four CD4+ subsets of Type 1 diabetes patients.

The CDR3 is made up of 11 amino acids. With 7 bases removed from V and 2 bases from J, the gap between germline ends came to 5 bases. Germline V gene sequence: CDR1 SGHVS, CDR2 FQNEAQ. Every isolated RNA sample was fully reverse transcribed, so sequencing captured expressed TCRB transcripts. Assay used: immunoSEQ multiplex PCR; TCRdb lists only in-frame clones, some missing. The sample holds about 240,000 clones, around 13% seen once. The sequence was collected from a man aged 25-45 years with type 1 diabetes. Sequencing was done on a sample of naive CD4+ T cells from blood. V usage is TRBV7-8 and J usage is TRBJ2-5; D remains ambiguous. The CDR3 is CASTPQETQYF. Written as DNA, the CDR3 is TGTGCCAGCACCCCTCAAGAGACCCAGTACTTC.